This T cell receptor beta chain comes out of a study of metastatic and nonmetastatic thyroid tumors (dated by TCRdb to 2019 to 2021). In terms of the full investigation: For patients with malignant and with benign thyroid disease, the researchers compared repertoires between peripheral blood samples and tumor or nodule tissue samples. Overall study results and their limits: In both blood and tumor samples, malignant tumors were reported to have significantly higher TCR beta diversity than benign nodules.

This clone occurred a few times. Its antigen is unknown. Base qualities were left out, and no much larger clone turns up one base away. Library generation was performed with PCR. The sequencer was an Illumina HiSeq 4000. The TCR beta-chain CDR3 region of each patient was profiled by high-throughput sequencing. Per the original workflow: Drawing on CDR3 differences between clinicopathological groups, the researchers built a classifier meant to tell apart patients with distant-metastatic papillary thyroid cancer. Repertoire diversity was assessed with the Shannon index, and tumor-blood repertoire similarity with the Morisita-Horn index. TCRdb ran its own pipeline on the public reads, namely fastp trimming at Q25 and MiXCR clone calling, and kept in-frame beta chains. The V and J calls were not made by the authors but by TCRdb's processing. A total of roughly 15,000 clones appear in this sample, approximately 30% of them only once. Clones ranked in the top ten supply approximately 13% of the sample.

CDR1 SQVTM and CDR2 ANQGSEA were looked up in the germline V gene. The V and J ends are trimmed by 4 bases and 6 bases, leaving 10 bases between them. The CDR3 spans 12 residues, from the cysteine through the phenylalanine. This entry keeps only the CDR3 DNA: 36 bases, framed from base 1. Before undergoing thyroid surgery, none of the patients had been given any kind of treatment. Using T-cell receptor beta sequencing, the study looked back at clinical samples from patients collected from about 2011 to 2018. The receptor comes from a female donor with papillary thyroid cancer or a benign thyroid nodule (not recorded which). Some clones in this sample may be carry-over from other donors' samples. The chain couples TRBV29-1 to TRBJ2-1, with the D gene not confidently named. The sample taken for sequencing was adjacent normal tissue. Read as DNA, the sequence is TGCAGCGTTGGAGGTATCTCCAATGAGCAGTTCTTC. Its amino acids are CSVGGISNEQFF.